The T cell receptor beta chain under discussion was sequenced for a study of identical twins. The germline V gene has CDR1 DFQATT and CDR2 SNEGSKA (reference sequence). Trimming took 5 bases from V and 2 from J, leaving 10 bases between them. The CDR3 is 13 residues long. One entry per CDR3 protein results from TCRdb running MiXCR on the 5' RACE reads. The repertoire includes 600,000 to 850,000 distinct CDR3 sequences, roughly 18% of them detected once, and 13% sits in the top ten. This clonotype has just a few counts. These data were also filed under a second study, of T cells expressing NK-cell markers.

This sequence was found in a woman between 18 and 29 years old in good health. V and J are TRBV20-1 and TRBJ2-1; a weak D match, TRBD2 (5 bases). Source material: PBMCs. The CDR3 coding sequence is TGCAGTGCTTCACTAGTCCCCTACAATGAGCAGTTCTTC. Its protein product is CSASLVPYNEQFF.